The 26 T cell receptor beta chains listed next were all sequenced from one sample in a study of radiotherapy plus CTLA-4 blockade in lung cancer (dated by TCRdb to 2016 to 2019). Receptors were amplified or captured by the immunoSEQ multiplex PCR assay. As stored in TCRdb, this immuneACCESS dataset retains in-frame rearrangements with V and J assigned. A fraction of the clones does not appear; measured against another copy, unresolved V genes explain less than half of the discrepancy, and the remainder lacks a known reason. The sample data list 100,000 or so clones, and roughly four fifths of these were observed just once. The biggest ten clones account for roughly 15% of the sample. The specimen was peripheral blood, collected from a patient treated with radiotherapy plus ipilimumab. These receptor sequences come from a human donor with non-small cell lung cancer that progressed on radiotherapy plus ipilimumab.

The rearrangement joins TRBV6-5 to TRBJ1-4; D might be TRBD1 (6 bases). The CDR3 totals 13 residues. The germline gives CDR1 MNHEY, CDR2 SVGAGI. Between the trimmed V and J ends, which lost 5 bases and 8 bases, there was a span of 12 bases. CDR3 protein: CASSRTASEKLFF. The CDR3 nucleotides are TGTGCCAGCAGTAGGACAGCTAGCGAAAAACTGTTTTTT.

This chain connects TRBV30 to TRBJ1-2; D is unresolved. Trimming took 0 bases from V and 0 from J, leaving 5 bases between them. Germline CDR1 reads GTSNPN; CDR2 reads SVGIG (reference sequence). The CDR3 totals 13 residues. The CDR3 is CAWSVTANYGYTF. The CDR3 nucleotides read TGTGCCTGGAGTGTAACCGCTAACTATGGCTACACCTTC.

V usage is TRBV4-2 and J usage is TRBJ2-5, with TRBD2 identical over 13 bases. The CDR3 length is 17 residues. V gave up 1 base and J gave up 5 bases; unmatched junction bases: 7. Germline CDR1 and CDR2: LGHNA and YNFKEQ. The CDR3 sequence is CASSQAGLAGSAETQYF. In nucleotides, the CDR3 is TGTGCCAGCAGCCAAGCGGGACTAGCGGGATCTGCCGAGACCCAGTACTTC.

This clone is a singleton in its sample. The V gene is TRBV6-4, the J gene TRBJ2-1; perhaps TRBD2 as D (7 bases). Germline CDR1 MRHNA, CDR2 SNTAGT. V lost 4 bases and J 2 bases, leaving 9 bases between the germline ends. This CDR3 is built from 14 residues. CDR3 protein: CASSGGGAYNEQFF. Written as DNA, the CDR3 is TGTGCCAGCAGTGGAGGGGGGGCCTACAATGAGCAGTTCTTC.

CDR3 sequence (DNA): TGCAGCGTTGTCGACCCCTCGGGGGGCTACACCTTC. This encodes CSVVDPSGGYTF. The chain joins TRBV29-1 to TRBJ1-2, with D uncertain. This CDR3 is 12 amino acids long. The V end lost 4 bases, the J end lost 8 bases, and 14 bases lay between the germline ends. CDR1 SQVTM and CDR2 ANQGSEA come from the germline V gene.

The rearrangement uses TRBV6-5 and TRBJ1-1; a weak D match, TRBD1 (6 bases). Trimming cost V 6 bases and J 6 bases, with 14 bases left between them. This CDR3 contains 13 residues. From germline, CDR1 is MNHEY and CDR2 SVGAGI. CDR3 DNA sequence: TGTGCCAGCAGGTATTCTGGGGGCGCTGAAGCTTTCTTT. Translating it yields CASRYSGGAEAFF.

This clone was detected only once. The rearrangement links TRBV11-3 to TRBJ2-1; 9 bases match TRBD2. The CDR3 length is 16 residues. V lost 1 base, J lost 7 bases, and 8 bases stayed unmatched. CDR1 and CDR2 from the germline V gene are SGHNT and YENEEA. This CDR3 reads CASSLVVAGDRNEQFF. The CDR3 nucleotides are TGTGCCAGCAGCTTAGTGGTAGCGGGAGACCGTAATGAGCAGTTCTTC.

This clone was counted a few times. This chain connects TRBV6-6 to TRBJ1-1, with D perhaps TRBD1 (6 bases). CDR3 length equals 13 residues. CDR1 is MNHNY, CDR2 SVGAGI, per germline (reference sequence). The V end lost 3 bases, the J end lost 10 bases, and 15 bases lay between the germline ends. As DNA, the CDR3 is TGTGCCAGCAGTTATGGGTCAGGGGTTGGAGCTTTCTTT. It specifies CASSYGSGVGAFF.

This clone was observed a handful of times. The V and J genes are TRBV6-6 and TRBJ1-3; D may be TRBD1 (6 bases). V was trimmed by 0 bases and J by 1 base, leaving 10 bases between them. The CDR3 contains 16 residues. Germline CDR1 reads MNHNY; CDR2 reads SVGAGI (reference sequence). The CDR3 loop is CASSYSRGTSGNTIYF. DNA of the CDR3: TGTGCCAGCAGTTACTCGAGGGGGACTTCTGGAAACACCATATATTTT.

There are a few counts of this clone. CDR3 coding DNA: TGTGCCAGCAGTCAATTACGGCGCATGGGCACAGATACGCAGTATTTT. This codes for CASSQLRRMGTDTQYF. This rearrangement joins TRBV6-6 to TRBJ2-3, with unresolved D. V was clipped by 5 bases and J by 1 base, with 16 bases between them. The CDR3 contains 16 residues. Germline V gene sequence: CDR1 MNHNY, CDR2 SVGAGI (reference sequence).

The chain has TRBV29-1 and TRBJ1-1; TRBD1 matches 7 bases. CDR1 is SQVTM and CDR2 is ANQGSEA in the germline V gene. The CDR3 runs to 12 residues. V lost 8 bases, J lost 1 base, and 4 bases stayed unmatched. This CDR3 reads CSTQGGNTEAFF. CDR3 nucleotides: TGCAGCACCCAGGGGGGGAACACTGAAGCTTTCTTT.

This rearrangement joins TRBV19 to TRBJ1-4; D uncertain. V gave up 7 bases and J gave up 5 bases, with 20 bases separating them. This CDR3 is 16 amino acids long. Looked up from germline, CDR1 is LNHDA and CDR2 is SQIVND (reference sequence). The chain's CDR3 is CASTPDGGTVNEKLFF. The CDR3 DNA follows: TGTGCCAGTACCCCGGACGGTGGAACGGTCAATGAAAAACTGTTTTTT.

The chain employs TRBV10-3 and TRBJ2-2; D not resolved. This CDR3 contains 15 residues. Germline V gene lookup returns CDR1 ENHRY and CDR2 SYGVKD. V dropped 4 bases and J dropped 2 bases, with 11 bases sitting between them. The CDR3 DNA reads as TGTGCCATCAGTGTTGAGAAAACAAACACCGGGGAGCTGTTTTTT. Translated, it gives CAISVEKTNTGELFF.

This chain links TRBV5-6 with TRBJ1-1, with D perhaps matching TRBD1 (6 bases). V lost 1 base and J 0 bases, leaving 10 bases between the germline ends. The CDR3 length is 15 residues. Germline V gene data show CDR1 as SGHDT and CDR2 as YYEEEE. The CDR3 bases are TGTGCCAGCAGCTTGCGGGGGCCGATGAACACTGAAGCTTTCTTT. Residues: CASSLRGPMNTEAFF.

This clone turned up a few times. The chain has TRBV6-1 and TRBJ2-1; no firm D call. Germline CDR1 MNHNS, CDR2 SASEGT. V was clipped by 6 bases and J by 2 bases, with 8 bases between them. The length of the CDR3 is 13 residues. The CDR3 sequence: CASSFSTYNEQFF. CDR3 DNA: TGTGCCAGCAGCTTTAGTACCTACAATGAGCAGTTCTTC.

The rearrangement joins TRBV9 to TRBJ2-3; 15 bases agree with TRBD2. This CDR3 has 17 amino acids. Germline CDR1 is SGDLS and CDR2 is YYNGEE. V was pared by 6 bases and J by 6 bases, with 11 bases of the junction left unmatched. CDR3 loop: CASTGGLAGGPADTQYF. The CDR3 DNA reads as TGTGCCAGCACCGGGGGACTAGCGGGGGGTCCCGCGGATACGCAGTATTTT.

This sequence joins TRBV2 and TRBJ2-7; D is unresolved. CDR1 is SNHLY, CDR2 FYNNEI, per germline. Trimming left V 6 bases short and J 3 bases short, with 12 bases between. This CDR3 is built from 13 residues. The CDR3 reads CASRSPEGYEQYF. CDR3 DNA: TGTGCCAGCAGGAGTCCAGAAGGCTACGAGCAGTACTTC.

The chain recombines TRBV7-9 with TRBJ1-4; D gene unclear. CDR1 is SEHNR, CDR2 FQNEAQ, per germline (reference sequence). Between the trimmed V and J ends, which lost 1 base and 10 bases, there was a span of 10 bases. CDR3 size: 13 residues. CDR3 nucleotides: TGTGCCAGCAGCTTAGGGGGTGGCGTAAAACTGTTTTTT. Protein sequence: CASSLGGGVKLFF.

CDR3 protein: CASQTHSDYEQYF. In DNA form, the CDR3 reads TGTGCCAGTCAAACCCATAGCGACTACGAGCAGTACTTC. This chain connects TRBV2 to TRBJ2-5, with D possibly matching TRBD2 (5 bases). The DNA end favors TRBJ2-7, so the J call may be wrong. Per the germline V gene, CDR1 is SNHLY and CDR2 is FYNNEI. The CDR3 is made up of 13 amino acids.

The chain is built from TRBV6-1 and TRBJ2-7, with D uncertain. V lost 1 base and J 0 bases, leaving 13 bases between the germline ends. The CDR3 has 16 residues. Germline lookup yields CDR1 MNHNS and CDR2 SASEGT. The CDR3: CASSEEDGVGSYEQYF. The CDR3 nucleotides read TGTGCCAGCAGTGAAGAGGATGGGGTTGGCTCCTACGAGCAGTACTTC.

The chain joins TRBV27 to TRBJ2-3; unclear D gene. The CDR3 spans 18 residues. V shed 0 bases and J shed 2 bases, with 18 bases lying between them. CDR1 is MNHEY, CDR2 SMNVEV, per germline (reference sequence). Written as DNA, the CDR3 is TGTGCCAGCAGTTTATCCTGGTCCGACCGGTCTGACACAGATACGCAGTATTTT. This translates into CASSLSWSDRSDTDTQYF.

V usage is TRBV4-3 and J usage is TRBJ2-5; D possibly corresponds to TRBD1 (6 bases). This CDR3 spans 15 amino acids. Trimming took 1 base from V and 2 from J, leaving 11 bases between them. Germline CDR1 is LGHNA and CDR2 is YSLEER. This CDR3 reads CASSQGQRGQETQYF. CDR3 DNA sequence: TGCGCCAGCAGCCAAGGCCAGAGGGGGCAAGAGACCCAGTACTTC.

The V gene is TRBV4-2, the J gene TRBJ1-1, with unresolved D. CDR3 length equals 16 residues. Germline V CDR1 and CDR2: LGHNA, YNFKEQ. The germline V and J ends were trimmed by 5 bases and 2 bases, with 18 bases remaining between them. The CDR3 DNA reads TGTGCCAGCAGCTCCCGACAAGGAGGTGGTAACACTGAAGCTTTCTTT. It specifies CASSSRQGGGNTEAFF.

The CDR3 nucleotides are TGTGCCAGCAGCTTATTGGGGACACTATCAAGTATTGGGAATGAGCAGTTCTTC. Translating gives CASSLLGTLSSIGNEQFF. The rearrangement uses TRBV7-2 and TRBJ2-1, with D perhaps TRBD1 (6 bases). The V end lost 2 bases, the J end lost 7 bases, and 24 bases lay between the germline ends. Germline V gene data show CDR1 as SGHTA and CDR2 as FQGNSA. The CDR3 length is 18 residues.

The chain is built from TRBV7-9 and TRBJ1-3, with D maybe TRBD1 (6 bases). Trimming pared 3 bases from V and 7 bases from J, leaving 19 bases between. This CDR3 has 16 residues. Germline V lookup: CDR1 SEHNR, CDR2 FQNEAQ (reference sequence). The CDR3 sequence is CASSFQERDTGNTIYF. The CDR3 DNA reads TGTGCCAGCAGCTTTCAAGAGAGGGACACGGGGAACACCATATATTTT.

This sequence joins TRBV29-1 and TRBJ2-3, with 7 bases identical to TRBD2. The germline gives CDR1 SQVTM, CDR2 ANQGSEA. This CDR3 has 15 residues. With 2 bases clipped from V and 6 bases from J, the junction kept 11 bases outside the gene matches. The CDR3 region is CSVERGGSGWDTQYF. The CDR3 bases are TGCAGCGTTGAACGTGGGGGTAGCGGGTGGGATACGCAGTATTTT.